The clone carrying this T cell receptor (beta chain) was counted at least ten times. The blood sample predates any ophthalmopathy symptoms, coming from first hyperthyroidism diagnosis. The data originate from a study of T cells in Graves' hyperthyroidism and ophthalmopathy. RNA transcripts gave rise to amplified TCR beta CDR3 regions. In the first-round RT-PCR of the TCR CDR3, the HTBI primer set was used. TCRdb reanalysed the multiplex PCR reads using MiXCR and keeps one entry per CDR3 protein. The table lists more than 300,000 distinct CDR3 sequences, approximately 17% of them singletons. V was clipped by 4 bases and J by 3 bases, with 11 bases between them. The CDR3 length is 15 residues. Germline CDR1 is KGHDR and CDR2 is SFDVKD.

This TCR was sampled from a woman between 25 and 40 years old with Graves' hyperthyroidism that later progressed to Graves' ophthalmopathy. The sample taken for sequencing was blood. V is TRBV24-1 and J is TRBJ2-2; D gene uncertain. CDR3 in amino acids: CATSDPSRDTGELFF. CDR3 nucleotides: TGTGCCACCAGTGACCCGAGCAGAGACACCGGGGAGCTGTTTTTT.